Shown below are 25 T cell receptor beta chains from a single sample sequenced in a study of cytomegalovirus exposure and HLA in healthy donors. The PCR used 60 Vbeta and 13 Jbeta primers. Assay: immunoSEQ multiplex PCR; the TCRdb copy retains only in-frame clones and omits some. Here the sample spans 180,000 or so clones, roughly 79% being singletons. The sequencing input was PBMCs. These receptors came from a man aged 35-49 years in good health and CMV-seropositive.

J is TRBJ2-1 and V is TRBV11-3; 11 bases are a match to TRBD2. V shed 2 bases, J shed 7 bases, and the junction held 13 bases outside the gene matches. CDR3 size: 18 residues. In germline, CDR1 is SGHNT, CDR2 YENEEA. The CDR3 loop reads CASSLFLLSGRAGNEQFF. The CDR3 DNA is TGTGCCAGCAGCTTATTTCTTCTTAGCGGGAGGGCGGGAAATGAGCAGTTCTTC.

Here the CDR3 DNA reads TGTGCCAGCAGCTGGGCGAGCGGGAGGTGGGAGCTGTTTTTT. Its translation: CASSWASGRWELFF. The chain carries TRBV11-2 and TRBJ2-2; 9 bases line up with TRBD2. The length of the CDR3 is 14 residues. The V segment lost 4 bases and the J segment 9 bases; nucleotides outside the gene matches: 6. Germline CDR1 reads SGHAT; CDR2 reads FQNNGV.

The chain is built from TRBV29-1 and TRBJ2-1; tentatively, D is TRBD1 (5 bases). The CDR3 consists of 15 residues. V lost 4 bases and J 3 bases, leaving 16 bases between the germline ends. Germline V gene sequence: CDR1 SQVTM, CDR2 ANQGSEA. The chain's CDR3 is CSVVPAGKFYNEQFF. In DNA, the CDR3 is TGCAGCGTTGTCCCTGCAGGGAAGTTCTACAATGAGCAGTTCTTC.

This sequence joins TRBV9 and TRBJ2-5, with D possibly TRBD1 on 7 matching bases. Germline V gene sequence: CDR1 SGDLS, CDR2 YYNGEE. The germline V and J ends were trimmed by 0 bases and 2 bases, with 14 bases remaining between them. The length of the CDR3 is 16 residues. As DNA, the CDR3 is TGTGCCAGCAGCGTAGCGGCAGGGGGGTTGCAAGAGACCCAGTACTTC. Amino acid sequence: CASSVAAGGLQETQYF.

The chain uses TRBV29-1 and TRBJ2-3; D not certain. Germline CDR1 reads SQVTM; CDR2 reads ANQGSEA. The CDR3 runs to 12 residues. V lost 4 bases and J 3 bases, leaving 8 bases between the germline ends. CDR3 DNA sequence: TGCAGCGTTGTGGTTAGTACAGATACGCAGTATTTT. This codes for CSVVVSTDTQYF.

V gene TRBV6-5 combines with J gene TRBJ2-7, with a possible D match to TRBD2 (5 bases). In germline, CDR1 is MNHEY, CDR2 SVGAGI. The CDR3 runs 15 residues. V lost 7 bases, J lost 0 bases, and 16 bases lay in between. CDR3 sequence (DNA): TGTGCCAGCACCCCGGCAAGGCGGGTCTCCTACGAGCAGTACTTC. Encoded protein: CASTPARRVSYEQYF.

This clone was seen once. J is TRBJ2-1 and V is TRBV5-4, with D unresolved. The CDR3 has 15 residues. The germline CDR1 and CDR2 sequences are SGHNT and YYREEE (reference sequence). V lost 3 bases and J 5 bases, leaving 15 bases between the germline ends. The CDR3 loop is CASSSLAVDHNEQFF. For the CDR3, the DNA is TGTGCCAGCAGCTCTCTGGCTGTTGATCACAATGAGCAGTTCTTC. The variable domain in full, with the rest retrieved from reference TRBV5-4 and TRBJ2-1, is ETGVTQSPTHLIKTRGQQVTLRCSSQSGHNTVSWYQQALGQGPQFIFQYYREEENGRGNFPPRFSGLQFPNYSSELNVNALELDDSALYLCASSSLAVDHNEQFFGPGTRLTVL.

This chain uses TRBV6-1 with TRBJ2-7; TRBD2 matches 12 bases. The J segment lost 9 bases and the V segment lost 7 bases, leaving 10 bases of the junction unmatched. The CDR3 has 14 amino acids. Germline V gene lookup returns CDR1 MNHNS and CDR2 SASEGT. The CDR3 protein is CASTSTSGSVGQYF. CDR3 in DNA: TGTGCCAGCACATCGACTAGCGGGAGTGTGGGGCAGTACTTC.

This clone was picked up one time. The V and J genes are TRBV7-9 and TRBJ2-7; 8 bases agree with TRBD2. The J segment lost 2 bases and the V segment lost 2 bases, leaving 5 bases of the junction unmatched. CDR3 length equals 15 residues. CDR1 and CDR2 (germline): SEHNR, FQNEAQ (reference sequence). In nucleotides, the CDR3 is TGTGCCAGCAGCTTACTAGCGGGTGGGGCCTACGAGCAGTACTTC. Its protein product is CASSLLAGGAYEQYF.

This clone was recorded only once. The chain is built from TRBV5-1 and TRBJ2-7; 7 nucleotides line up with TRBD2. CDR3 length equals 15 residues. V shed 0 bases and J 3 bases; nucleotides not matched to a gene: 6. The germline V gene has CDR1 SGHRS and CDR2 YFSETQ. DNA of the CDR3: TGCGCCAGCAGCTTGGCCGTGGGGGGGTACTACGAGCAGTACTTC. It translates to CASSLAVGGYYEQYF.

This clone has only a few counts. J is TRBJ2-5 and V is TRBV27; TRBD1 aligns across 8 bases. This CDR3 has 14 residues. Losses at the gene ends were 2 bases for V and 5 bases for J; bases not matched to a gene: 4. Germline V gene lookup returns CDR1 MNHEY and CDR2 SMNVEV (reference sequence). CDR3 residues: CASSLQGAGETQYF. The DNA for the CDR3 is TGTGCCAGCAGTTTACAGGGGGCCGGGGAGACCCAGTACTTC.

This clone was observed a handful of times. CDR3 sequence (DNA): TGTGCCAGCAGCAGCGACAGGGTGTCGGGCGAGCAGTACTTC. It yields the protein CASSSDRVSGEQYF. The rearrangement joins TRBV6-4 to TRBJ2-7, with 7 bases aligning to TRBD1. J gave up 6 bases and V 6 bases, and 11 bases lay outside the gene matches. This CDR3 is built from 14 residues. Germline V CDR1 and CDR2: MRHNA, SNTAGT.

The CDR3 protein is CASSRAARNNEQFF. CDR3 nucleotides: TGTGCCAGCAGCAGAGCAGCGCGGAACAATGAGCAGTTCTTC. This chain links TRBV5-5 with TRBJ2-1; unclear D gene. V gave up 4 bases and J gave up 5 bases, with 13 bases separating them. This CDR3 is built from 14 residues. Per germline, CDR1 SGHKS and CDR2 YYEKEE (reference sequence).

The chain employs TRBV5-6 and TRBJ1-5; D is possibly TRBD1 (5 bases). V was clipped by 4 bases and J by 7 bases, with 15 bases between them. Per the germline V gene, CDR1 is SGHDT and CDR2 is YYEEEE. This CDR3 comprises 14 residues. CDR3 coding DNA: TGTGCCAGCAGCCTGGGACCGGGTCCGCAGCCCCAGCATTTT. Amino acids: CASSLGPGPQPQHF.

The chain uses TRBV7-8 and TRBJ1-5; 7 bases are shared with TRBD1. The germline CDR1 and CDR2 sequences are SGHVS and FQNEAQ. The CDR3 runs to 13 residues. V lost 5 bases, J lost 4 bases, and 2 bases stayed unmatched. The DNA for the CDR3 is TGTGCCAGCAGCCGACAGGGAAATCAGCCCCAGCATTTT. Translated: CASSRQGNQPQHF.

The table lists this clone with a few counts. V and J are TRBV27 and TRBJ1-1; no clear D gene. The CDR3 runs to 13 residues. Trimming pared 3 bases from V and 5 bases from J, leaving 10 bases between. Per the germline V gene, CDR1 is MNHEY and CDR2 is SMNVEV (reference sequence). CDR3 DNA: TGTGCCAGCAGTTTGAGGAGGGAGACTGAAGCTTTCTTT. It is translated as CASSLRRETEAFF.

This clone was seen once. The rearrangement uses TRBV4-1 and TRBJ2-7; TRBD2 matches 11 bases. CDR3 length: 15 amino acids. The junction had 4 bases not matched to a gene; V was cut back by 6 bases and J by 0 bases. CDR1 MGHRA and CDR2 YSYEKL come from the germline V gene. The CDR3 spells CASRLTSGSSYEQYF. In nucleotides, the CDR3 is TGCGCCAGCAGGCTTACTAGCGGGAGCTCCTACGAGCAGTACTTC.

This clone came up a few times. The chain recombines TRBV4-1 with TRBJ1-2; TRBD1 might be the D (6 bases). The CDR3 runs to 16 residues. Trimming shortened V by 1 base and J by 4 bases, and 16 bases separated the two germline ends. Germline CDR1 and CDR2: MGHRA and YSYEKL. The CDR3 DNA is TGCGCCAGCAGCCAAGGGGGGGAGGGGGGCTTCTATGGCTACACCTTC. This translates into CASSQGGEGGFYGYTF.

The rearrangement links TRBV6-5 to TRBJ2-7; TRBD2 is a possible D gene (5 bases). The germline gives CDR1 MNHEY, CDR2 SVGAGI. The CDR3 spans 13 residues. Trimming removed 6 bases at V and 3 bases at J, with 12 bases between. DNA of the CDR3: TGTGCCAGCAGCTCCGCCGGGGTCTACGAGCAGTACTTC. This sequence encodes CASSSAGVYEQYF.

The CDR3 DNA sequence: TGTGCCAGCAGTTTGGACAGGGGGCGAACCTCCTACGAGCAGTACTTC. Translation gives CASSLDRGRTSYEQYF. The J gene is TRBJ2-5, the V gene TRBV6-6, with TRBD1 identical over 11 bases. Matching the DNA end better, TRBJ2-7 makes the J call doubtful. This CDR3 comprises 16 residues. The V gene's germline CDR1 is MNHNY and CDR2 SVGAGI (reference sequence).

This chain connects TRBV7-9 to TRBJ2-5; 12 nucleotides agree with TRBD2. This CDR3 has 17 amino acids. Germline trimming cut 5 bases from V and 4 bases from J; bases unmatched to any gene: 11. CDR1 is SEHNR and CDR2 is FQNEAQ in the germline V gene (reference sequence). CDR3 sequence: CASSPQTPLAGGETQYF. The DNA for the CDR3 is TGTGCCAGCAGCCCCCAAACCCCACTAGCGGGAGGAGAGACCCAGTACTTC.

The chain has TRBV19 and TRBJ1-4; D remains unclear. CDR3 size: 14 residues. The V gene lost 7 bases and the J gene lost 5 bases, with 14 bases spanning the gap. CDR1 and CDR2 from the germline V gene are LNHDA and SQIVND (reference sequence). The CDR3 loop reads CASKGGNTNEKLFF. For the CDR3, the DNA is TGTGCCAGTAAGGGAGGAAACACCAATGAAAAACTGTTTTTT.

The chain recombines TRBV5-1 with TRBJ2-3; 11 positions agree with TRBD1. V trimming: 6 bases; J trimming: 5 bases; junction bases outside the gene matches: 5. Looked up from germline, CDR1 is SGHRS and CDR2 is YFSETQ. The CDR3 covers 14 residues. CDR3: CASMGDRGRDTQYF. The CDR3 coding sequence is TGCGCCAGCATGGGGGACAGGGGGAGAGATACGCAGTATTTT.

J is TRBJ1-4 and V is TRBV27, with D perhaps TRBD1 (6 bases). The CDR3 totals 13 residues. The germline gives CDR1 MNHEY, CDR2 SMNVEV (reference sequence). V was pared by 5 bases and J by 8 bases, with 12 bases between. CDR3 sequence reads: CASSPKQGEKLFF. In DNA form, the CDR3 reads TGTGCCAGCAGTCCGAAACAGGGCGAAAAACTGTTTTTT.

The chain carries TRBV11-3 and TRBJ2-7; 10 nucleotides match TRBD2. The CDR3 sequence is 14 residues long. Germline assignment: CDR1 SGHNT and CDR2 YENEEA. V trimming: 4 bases; J trimming: 7 bases; junction bases outside the gene matches: 7. The CDR3: CASSSHRLAGEQYF. Written as DNA, the CDR3 is TGTGCCAGCAGCTCTCATAGACTAGCGGGTGAGCAGTACTTC.